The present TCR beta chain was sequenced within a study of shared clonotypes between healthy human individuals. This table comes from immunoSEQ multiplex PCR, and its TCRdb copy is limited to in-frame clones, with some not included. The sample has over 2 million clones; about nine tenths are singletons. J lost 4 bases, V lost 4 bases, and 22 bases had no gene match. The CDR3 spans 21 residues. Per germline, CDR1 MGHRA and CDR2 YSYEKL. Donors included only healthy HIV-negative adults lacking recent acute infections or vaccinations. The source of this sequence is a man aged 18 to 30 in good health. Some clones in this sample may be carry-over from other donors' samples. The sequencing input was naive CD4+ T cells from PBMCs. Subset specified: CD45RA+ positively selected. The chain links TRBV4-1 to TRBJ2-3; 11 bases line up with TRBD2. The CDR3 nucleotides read TGCGCCAGCAGCCCCGGGGGGTCCTCAAGAACTAGCGGGAGAGGAGCAGATACGCAGTATTTT. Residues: CASSPGGSSRTSGRGADTQYF.